Described below is a single T cell receptor beta chain sequence and its context. Its antigen is currently not known. No much larger clone exists at a distance of one base, and base qualities are not known. CDR1 and CDR2 are drawn from the germline V gene (reference sequence): LGHDT, YNNKEL. The junction shows trimming of 4 bases on V and 5 bases on J, plus 5 bases between the germline ends. Its CDR3 holds 11 amino acids, cysteine through phenylalanine. This entry keeps only the CDR3 DNA: 33 bases, framed from base 1. This sample was included in a study of control samples from healthy donors and cancer patients (TCRdb year 2020). Libraries were prepared through the immunoSEQ multiplex PCR assay. The table comes from immuneACCESS by way of TCRdb, which keeps in-frame sequences with V and J called. Part of the clones is missing from these tables; in studies checked, under half for an unresolved V gene and the rest for unknown reasons. The sample table lists about 140,000 clones, roughly 89% of them with a count of one. The ten top clones hold around 11% of the sample.

The receptor comes from a man aged 25-45 years in good health. Sequencing used blood. The chain uses TRBV3-1 (or the pseudogene TRBV3-2) and TRBJ1-1; the D gene cannot be resolved reliably. The CDR3 in this case is CASSLDTEAFF. The DNA sequence is TGTGCCAGCAGCCTTGATACTGAAGCTTTCTTT.